The 18 T cell receptor beta chains listed next were all sequenced from one sample in a study of T cell repertoires in cytomegalovirus infection. TCRdb re-derived calls from the reads in MiXCR, one entry per CDR3 protein. The repertoire has more than 650,000 distinct CDR3 sequences, 35% of them found once; the top ten carry around 3%. Sequencing was done on a sample of PBMCs. The receptors originated from a human donor in good health (CMV status not recorded). Some clones in this sample may be carry-over from other donors' samples.

In its sample, this clonotype was seen a few times. This chain joins TRBV28 and TRBJ2-5, with 7 bases aligning to TRBD1. V was clipped by 2 bases and J by 5 bases; unmatched bases: 5. CDR3 length equals 14 residues. Germline V lookup: CDR1 MDHEN, CDR2 SYDVKM. CDR3 protein: CASSLGQVRETQYF. The CDR3 DNA is TGTGCCAGCAGTTTAGGACAGGTGAGGGAGACCCAGTACTTC.

The genes are TRBV6-2 or TRBV6-3 and TRBJ2-3; 7 positions match TRBD1. CDR1 and CDR2 (germline): MNHEY, SVGEGT. J was trimmed by 6 bases and V by 10 bases; bases with no gene match: 7. The CDR3 sequence is 12 residues long. The CDR3 region is CATKQGTDTQYF. DNA of the CDR3: TGTGCCACCAAACAGGGGACGGATACGCAGTATTTT.

This rearrangement joins TRBV18 to TRBJ1-2, with TRBD1 as a possible D gene (5 bases). There are 17 residues in the CDR3. V gave up 4 bases and J gave up 5 bases, with 23 bases separating them. Per germline, CDR1 KGHSH and CDR2 LQKENI. The CDR3 region is CASSRPSQLTGDYGYTF. The CDR3 region has the DNA TGTGCCAGCTCACGACCCTCCCAGCTTACAGGAGATTATGGCTACACCTTC. Complete variable domain (other parts from reference TRBV18 and TRBJ1-2): NAGVMQNPRHLVRRRGQEARLRCSPMKGHSHVYWYRQLPEEGLKFMVYLQKENIIDESGMPKERFSAEFPKEGPSILRIQQVVRGDSAAYFCASSRPSQLTGDYGYTFGSGTRLTVV.

The chain links TRBV28 to TRBJ1-1; 8 bases line up with TRBD1. Trimming at V came to 5 bases and at J to 0 bases, leaving 14 bases not matched to a gene. Germline lookup yields CDR1 MDHEN and CDR2 SYDVKM. The CDR3 consists of 18 residues. CDR3 sequence (DNA): TGTGCCAGCAGTCGCCCCACCTCCGGGACAGGACTGAACACTGAAGCTTTCTTT. Its protein is CASSRPTSGTGLNTEAFF.

The V call is TRBV28, the J call TRBJ2-1; D perhaps matches TRBD1 (6 bases). The CDR3 spans 13 residues. CDR1 is MDHEN, CDR2 SYDVKM, per germline. Deletions cut 7 bases from V and 8 bases from J, with 15 bases between. The CDR3 reads CASTRGSKDEQFF. As DNA, the CDR3 is TGTGCCAGCACCAGGGGCAGCAAGGATGAGCAGTTCTTC.

The rearrangement joins TRBV12-3 or TRBV12-4 to TRBJ1-5; D possibly corresponds to TRBD1 (5 bases). Deletions cut 6 bases from V and 7 bases from J, with 19 bases between. The CDR3 spans 15 residues. For the CDR3, the DNA is TGTGCCAGCAGCAACCGAAGGGACCTGAGACAGCCCCAGCATTTT. Protein sequence: CASSNRRDLRQPQHF.

This clonotype was seen a handful of times. This chain links TRBV28 with TRBJ1-1; D gene ambiguous. Germline CDR1 is MDHEN and CDR2 is SYDVKM. CDR3 length: 14 residues. The V and J ends lost 5 bases and 0 bases respectively, with 10 bases between them. Here the CDR3 reads CASSLTLLNTEAFF. The CDR3 coding sequence is TGTGCCAGCAGTCTGACACTCCTGAACACTGAAGCTTTCTTT.

This clonotype was observed a few times. The rearrangement uses TRBV7-8 and TRBJ1-5; D unclear. The V end lost 2 bases, the J end lost 5 bases, and 19 bases lay between the germline ends. CDR1 and CDR2 (germline): SGHVS, FQNEAQ. CDR3 length: 17 residues. As DNA, the CDR3 is TGTGCCAGCAGCTTATCAGGTCGCCCAAAAATGGATCAGCCCCAGCATTTT. It is translated as CASSLSGRPKMDQPQHF.

This clonotype appeared many times. V and J are TRBV11-2 and TRBJ2-4, with D possibly matching TRBD2 (6 bases). V was cut by 1 base and J by 1 base, with 11 bases left in between. CDR1 SGHAT and CDR2 FQNNGV come from the germline V gene. The CDR3 spans 16 residues. CDR3 residues: CASSLGGVEAKNIQYF. The CDR3 coding sequence is TGTGCCAGCAGCTTAGGGGGGGTAGAGGCCAAAAACATTCAGTACTTC.

A word on this clonotype: A much larger clonotype is one base distant, so this may be a read error. The CDR3 region has the DNA TGTGCCAGCAGCCACGCGAACACCGGGGAGCTGTTTTTT. Its protein product is CASSHANTGELFF. The chain couples TRBV5-5 to TRBJ2-2; D is undetermined. V shed 4 bases and J shed 0 bases, with 4 bases lying between them. Germline loops: CDR1 SGHKS, CDR2 YYEKEE (reference sequence). The CDR3 has 13 residues.

This clonotype was seen more than once but under ten times. The chain combines TRBV7-9 with TRBJ2-2; D ambiguous. The CDR3 totals 13 residues. The V and J ends lost 1 base and 5 bases respectively, with 5 bases between them. Looked up from germline, CDR1 is SEHNR and CDR2 is FQNEAQ (reference sequence). CDR3 sequence (DNA): TGTGCCAGCAGCTTAGATGCGACCGGGGAGCTGTTTTTT. It encodes CASSLDATGELFF.

This clonotype was observed a handful of times. V is TRBV11-2 and J is TRBJ2-1, with D hard to call. The CDR3 extends over 14 amino acids. The germline V and J ends were trimmed by 5 bases and 6 bases, with 14 bases remaining between them. From germline, CDR1 is SGHAT and CDR2 FQNNGV. DNA for the CDR3: TGTGCCAGCAGCCCTCGGGTTGGTCGCAATGAGCAGTTCTTC. This codes for CASSPRVGRNEQFF.

This clonotype was observed a handful of times. The gene calls are TRBV12-3 or TRBV12-4 and TRBJ1-4, with D unresolved. V lost 5 bases to trimming and J lost 0 bases, with 10 bases between them. The CDR3 contains 15 residues. The CDR3 DNA sequence: TGTGCCAGCAGTCGCTCAAGGACAACTAATGAAAAACTGTTTTTT. Amino acids: CASSRSRTTNEKLFF.

This clonotype appeared a few times. The chain joins TRBV6-5 to TRBJ1-2; D gene unclear. CDR1 is MNHEY and CDR2 is SVGAGI in the germline V gene. CDR3 size: 13 residues. V was shortened by 6 bases and J by 1 base, with 9 bases between the two germline ends. The CDR3 here is CASRPTNNYGYTF. The CDR3 DNA is TGTGCCAGCAGACCCACTAATAACTATGGCTACACCTTC.

The chain links TRBV6-2 or TRBV6-3 to TRBJ2-7; 9 bases are shared with TRBD1. With V trimmed by 6 bases and J by 5 bases, 8 bases remained unmatched. The CDR3 loop spans 14 amino acids. In germline, CDR1 is MNHEY, CDR2 SVGEGT. CDR3 coding DNA: TGTGCCAGCAGAAGGACAGGGGCGGGCCACGAGCAGTACTTC. Encoded protein: CASRRTGAGHEQYF.

This clonotype was detected only once. This chain uses TRBV11-2 with TRBJ1-2, with 12 nucleotides matching TRBD1. Germline values: CDR1 SGHAT, CDR2 FQNNGV. CDR3 length: 15 residues. V shed 0 bases, J shed 8 bases, and the junction held 4 bases outside the gene matches. This CDR3 reads CASSLEGQGAQGYTF. CDR3 in DNA: TGTGCCAGCAGCTTAGAGGGACAGGGGGCTCAAGGCTACACCTTC.

V and J are TRBV11-3 and TRBJ2-1; 8 bases map to TRBD2. Per germline, CDR1 SGHNT and CDR2 YENEEA. V trimming: 0 bases; J trimming: 1 base; junction bases outside the gene matches: 5. The CDR3 extends over 17 amino acids. The DNA of the CDR3 is TGTGCCAGCAGCTTAGATATCACTAGCGGTTCCTACAATGAGCAGTTCTTC. As protein: CASSLDITSGSYNEQFF.

This clonotype was seen repeatedly, ten times or more. The chain joins TRBV10-2 to TRBJ2-1; maybe TRBD1 (6 bases). V was clipped by 2 bases and J by 5 bases, with 16 bases between them. This CDR3 spans 16 amino acids. Per germline, CDR1 WSHSY and CDR2 SAAADI. The DNA for the CDR3 is TGCGCCAGCAGTGAGGAGGGGGTCGGGATCCACAATGAGCAGTTCTTC. Its protein product is CASSEEGVGIHNEQFF.